Below are 25 T cell receptor beta chains sequenced from a single sample in a study of blood T cell repertoires in COVID-19. The assay was immunoSEQ multiplex PCR, and TCRdb's table has in-frame clones only and misses some. This sample has 120,000 or so clones, with around 80% found just once. Sequencing was carried out using peripheral blood. The receptors stem from a woman aged 45-60 years with acute or convalescent COVID-19.

The chain employs TRBV7-6 and TRBJ2-2; 10 bases are a match to TRBD2. V trimming: 1 base; J trimming: 4 bases; junction bases outside the gene matches: 3. The CDR3 has 16 residues. Germline assignment: CDR1 SGHVS and CDR2 FNYEAQ. The CDR3 sequence: CASSLGAGGTTGELFF. CDR3 sequence (DNA): TGTGCCAGCAGCTTAGGAGCGGGGGGGACCACCGGGGAGCTGTTTTTT.

Details on this clone: Germline and junction disagree at one end, which may indicate a read error. This sequence joins TRBV6-1 and TRBJ2-7; TRBD1 agrees at 7 bases. This CDR3 has 13 amino acids. In germline, CDR1 is MNHNS, CDR2 SASEGT. CDR3 residues: CASSEFTAGTETF. For the CDR3, the DNA is TGTGCCAGCAGTGAATTTACGGCAGGGACAGAGACTTTC.

This rearrangement joins TRBV2 to TRBJ1-6; weak D call: TRBD1 (6 bases). Trimming removed 6 bases at V and 0 bases at J, with 12 bases between. The germline V gene has CDR1 SNHLY and CDR2 FYNNEI. This CDR3 is built from 16 residues. Here the CDR3 DNA reads TGTGCCAGCAGGCAAACAGGGAGCTCCTATAATTCACCCCTCCACTTT. Its translation is CASRQTGSSYNSPLHF.

The rearrangement joins TRBV6-5 to TRBJ1-4; D is ambiguous. Germline CDR1 is MNHEY and CDR2 is SVGAGI. Trimming removed 6 bases at V and 0 bases at J, with 11 bases between. The CDR3 covers 15 residues. The CDR3 nucleotides read TGTGCCAGCAGCCCGGGTCCTGCAACTAATGAAAAACTGTTTTTT. Its translation: CASSPGPATNEKLFF.

J is TRBJ1-3 and V is TRBV28; TRBD1 is a possible D gene (5 bases). Trimming removed 5 bases at V and 0 bases at J, with 14 bases between. The germline V gene encodes CDR1 MDHEN and CDR2 SYDVKM. The CDR3 is 16 amino acids. CDR3 in DNA: TGTGCCAGCAGTCCTAGGGGTACCCGCTCTGGAAACACCATATATTTT. Amino acids: CASSPRGTRSGNTIYF.

The chain has TRBV5-4 and TRBJ1-2; 8 bases are shared with TRBD1. V trimming: 3 bases; J trimming: 8 bases; junction bases outside the gene matches: 12. Germline values: CDR1 SGHNT, CDR2 YYREEE (reference sequence). This CDR3 has 15 residues. The DNA for the CDR3 is TGTGCCAGCAGCTCAGGGGGCGCGGATGCTGGCGGCTACACCTTC. This sequence encodes CASSSGGADAGGYTF.

The chain recombines TRBV28 with TRBJ1-1, with D maybe TRBD1 (5 bases). The CDR3 consists of 14 residues. Looked up from germline, CDR1 is MDHEN and CDR2 is SYDVKM. Trimming shortened V by 5 bases and J by 5 bases, and 15 bases separated the two germline ends. The CDR3 nucleotides are TGTGCCAGCAGTGAGTCCGGGGGGATGACTGAAGCTTTCTTT. Its translation: CASSESGGMTEAFF.

This chain connects TRBV5-5 to TRBJ2-7, with TRBD2 matching over 8 bases. There are 15 residues in the CDR3. The junction had 6 bases not matched to a gene; V was cut back by 3 bases and J by 1 base. The germline V gene encodes CDR1 SGHKS and CDR2 YYEKEE (reference sequence). The CDR3 nucleotides are TGTGCCAGCAGCTCTGCCGGGGGGGGATCCTACGAGCAGTACTTC. Translation: CASSSAGGGSYEQYF.

The chain combines TRBV3-1 (or the pseudogene TRBV3-2) with TRBJ2-5; D not certain. This CDR3 has 14 residues. Germline V lookup: CDR1 LGHDT, CDR2 YNNKEL (reference sequence). V shed 5 bases and J shed 4 bases, with 14 bases lying between them. The CDR3 coding sequence is TGTGCCAGCAGCGAAAACTCGCCGGGAGAGACCCAGTACTTC. Protein product: CASSENSPGETQYF.

CDR3 DNA: TGTGCCAGCAAGACAGGATTGATAGGGACCCAGTACTTC. Encoded protein: CASKTGLIGTQYF. The V gene is TRBV28, the J gene TRBJ2-5, with D possibly matching TRBD1 (6 bases). V was pared by 7 bases and J by 7 bases, with 16 bases between. CDR1 MDHEN and CDR2 SYDVKM come from the germline V gene. The CDR3 is made up of 13 amino acids.

The chain employs TRBV5-1 and TRBJ2-3; maybe TRBD2 (6 bases). The germline V gene encodes CDR1 SGHRS and CDR2 YFSETQ. CDR3 length equals 16 residues. V was cut by 0 bases and J by 2 bases, with 13 bases left in between. This CDR3 reads CASSLGASDITDTQYF. Written as DNA, the CDR3 is TGCGCCAGCAGCTTGGGGGCTAGCGATATCACAGATACGCAGTATTTT.

The chain joins TRBV6-1 to TRBJ1-4, with D possibly matching TRBD1 (6 bases). Germline V gives CDR1 MNHNS, CDR2 SASEGT. This CDR3 is built from 18 residues. V lost 4 bases to trimming and J lost 4 bases, with 22 bases between them. The CDR3 sequence is CASSVLGQALRSNEKLFF. The CDR3 coding sequence is TGTGCCAGCAGTGTTTTGGGACAAGCCCTTAGGAGTAATGAAAAACTGTTTTTT.

The chain recombines TRBV3-1 (or the pseudogene TRBV3-2) with TRBJ1-4; 7 bases line up with TRBD1. CDR1 LGHDT and CDR2 YNNKEL come from the germline V gene (reference sequence). V was clipped by 3 bases and J by 3 bases; unmatched bases: 7. The CDR3 loop spans 16 amino acids. The CDR3 nucleotides read TGTGCCAGCAGCCAGAGGCCCGGGACAGCTAATGAAAAACTGTTTTTT. Encoded protein: CASSQRPGTANEKLFF.

The chain is built from TRBV7-2 and TRBJ2-3; 8 nucleotides agree with TRBD2. Germline V CDR1 and CDR2: SGHTA, FQGNSA. The CDR3 runs 16 residues. V gave up 5 bases and J gave up 2 bases; unmatched junction bases: 9. The CDR3 region is CASSRAASGPTDTQYF. In DNA, the CDR3 is TGTGCCAGCAGCCGGGCCGCTAGCGGGCCCACAGATACGCAGTATTTT.

The chain combines TRBV19 with TRBJ1-1; tentatively, D is TRBD1 (5 bases). This CDR3 has 16 amino acids. Germline V gene data show CDR1 as LNHDA and CDR2 as SQIVND (reference sequence). V was clipped by 3 bases and J by 4 bases, with 18 bases between them. This chain's CDR3 is CASSMGVRGRGTEAFF. The DNA of the CDR3 is TGTGCCAGTAGTATGGGCGTGCGGGGACGGGGCACTGAAGCTTTCTTT.

The chain combines TRBV5-1 with TRBJ2-2, with 9 bases fitting TRBD2. From germline, CDR1 is SGHRS and CDR2 YFSETQ. V lost 9 bases to trimming and J lost 6 bases; unmatched junction nucleotides: 12. The CDR3 covers 15 residues. CDR3 sequence (DNA): TGCGCCACCCGAGCGATGGGCGGGAGGGCCGGGGAGCTGTTTTTT. It translates to CATRAMGGRAGELFF.

The chain employs TRBV7-8 and TRBJ1-3; D gene uncertain. The CDR3 runs 15 residues. CDR1 and CDR2 from the germline V gene are SGHVS and FQNEAQ. V was cut by 2 bases and J by 0 bases, with 8 bases left in between. CDR3 protein: CASSLHFNSGNTIYF. The CDR3, as DNA: TGTGCCAGCAGCTTACACTTCAACTCTGGAAACACCATATATTTT. The full variable domain, with the rest looked up from reference TRBV7-8 and TRBJ1-3, is GAGVSQSPRYKVAKRGQDVALRCDPISGHVSLFWYQQALGQGPEFLTYFQNEAQLDKSGLPSDRFFAERPEGSVSTLKIQRTQQEDSAVYLCASSLHFNSGNTIYFGEGSWLTVV.

The chain couples TRBV18 to TRBJ2-7; 8 bases align to TRBD1. J gave up 5 bases and V 8 bases, and 8 bases lay outside the gene matches. CDR1 is KGHSH and CDR2 is LQKENI in the germline V gene. CDR3 length: 13 residues. Here the CDR3 DNA reads TGTGCCAGCGTCACCCCAGGGGGCGACGAGCAGTACTTC. This sequence encodes CASVTPGGDEQYF.

This chain connects TRBV9 to TRBJ1-6; D gene uncertain. The V gene lost 0 bases and the J gene lost 0 bases, with 7 bases spanning the gap. Germline lookup yields CDR1 SGDLS and CDR2 YYNGEE. The CDR3 extends over 16 amino acids. The CDR3 bases are TGTGCCAGCAGCGTAGACGGGAGCTCCTATAATTCACCCCTCCACTTT. Translation: CASSVDGSSYNSPLHF.

The chain is built from TRBV18 and TRBJ1-2; D might be TRBD1 (5 bases). The V gene lost 3 bases and the J gene lost 4 bases, with 15 bases spanning the gap. Germline values: CDR1 KGHSH, CDR2 LQKENI. This CDR3 region has 15 residues. The CDR3 bases are TGTGCCAGCTCACCGATGGGGGGTATAGGCTATGGCTACACCTTC. Its protein is CASSPMGGIGYGYTF. Full variable domain (outside the CDR3, taken from reference TRBV18 and TRBJ1-2): NAGVMQNPRHLVRRRGQEARLRCSPMKGHSHVYWYRQLPEEGLKFMVYLQKENIIDESGMPKERFSAEFPKEGPSILRIQQVVRGDSAAYFCASSPMGGIGYGYTFGSGTRLTVV.

The gene calls are TRBV30 and TRBJ1-1; D call uncertain. The CDR3 extends over 14 amino acids. Trimming removed 0 bases from V and 2 bases from J, with 10 bases in between. Germline-derived CDR1 and CDR2 are GTSNPN and SVGIG (reference sequence). The CDR3 loop is CAWSVGSVNTEAFF. As DNA, the CDR3 is TGTGCCTGGAGTGTTGGGAGCGTCAACACTGAAGCTTTCTTT.

The chain links TRBV20-1 to TRBJ2-7; possible D gene TRBD1, 6 bases. Germline CDR1 and CDR2: DFQATT and SNEGSKA (reference sequence). Trimming removed 6 bases at V and 9 bases at J, with 15 bases between. This CDR3 is 11 amino acids long. The CDR3 DNA reads TGCAGTGCCACTTCCAGGGGACCGCAGTACTTC. It is translated as CSATSRGPQYF.

The V and J genes are TRBV6-2 or TRBV6-3 and TRBJ1-2; 7 bases agree with TRBD1. The germline CDR1 and CDR2 sequences are MNHEY and SVGEGT. The CDR3 is 13 residues long. With V trimmed by 2 bases and J by 7 bases, 4 bases remained unmatched. The CDR3 DNA reads TGTGCCAGCAGTTACACAGGGGATATTGGCTACACCTTC. This encodes CASSYTGDIGYTF.

The chain couples TRBV6-5 to TRBJ1-1; no reliable D call. This CDR3 has 11 amino acids. From germline, CDR1 is MNHEY and CDR2 SVGAGI. V lost 6 bases to trimming and J lost 1 base, with 3 bases between them. Written as DNA, the CDR3 is TGTGCCAGCAGCCGGAACACTGAAGCTTTCTTT. It specifies CASSRNTEAFF.

The V gene is TRBV6-5, the J gene TRBJ1-5; the D gene is possibly TRBD1 (5 bases). Germline values: CDR1 MNHEY, CDR2 SVGAGI. This CDR3 region has 14 residues. Trimming pared 6 bases from V and 3 bases from J, leaving 12 bases between. CDR3 DNA: TGTGCCAGCAGAACGACAGTGGTCAATCAGCCCCAGCATTTT. This translates into CASRTTVVNQPQHF.